Listed below are T cell receptor beta chains from one sample, sequenced in a study of shared clonotypes between healthy human individuals. Sequencing used immunoSEQ multiplex PCR; TCRdb keeps in-frame clones, though not all of them. There are under 1,900,000 clones in the sample; about 98.5% occur only once, and about 0.34% lies in the top ten. Sequencing was carried out using naive CD4+ T cells sorted from blood. The source of these receptors is a man younger than 45 in good health. CDR3s include the opening cysteine and the closing phenylalanine or tryptophan. Fields, in order: V gene, J gene, clone size, D gene, CDR3 DNA, CDR3 protein. A D gene is named only where the DNA matches it firmly. Clone size is given for some rows only: seen once, a few or many times, or a class if the clone is expanded.

v_gene: TRBV4-1
j_gene: TRBJ2-7
abundance: NA
d_gene: TRBD2
CDR3nt: TGCGCCAGCAGCCTAGGAGGGCTAGCGGGAGGCAACGAGCAGTACTTC
CDR3aa: CASSLGGLAGGNEQYF

v_gene: TRBV7-2
j_gene: TRBJ1-2
abundance: NA
d_gene: NA
CDR3nt: TGTGCCAGCAGCTTAGCCAGAAGCTATGGCTACACCTTC
CDR3aa: CASSLARSYGYTF

v_gene: TRBV11-3
j_gene: TRBJ2-1
abundance: NA
d_gene: TRBD2
CDR3nt: TGTGCCAGCAGCTTGGGTGCACTAGCGGGAGGCCCATACAATGAGCAGTTCTTC
CDR3aa: CASSLGALAGGPYNEQFF

v_gene: TRBV19
j_gene: TRBJ2-2
abundance: NA
d_gene: TRBD1
CDR3nt: TGTGCCAGTAGCCGGGACAGGGGGAACTGGGAGCTGTTTTTT
CDR3aa: CASSRDRGNWELFF

v_gene: TRBV27
j_gene: TRBJ2-5
abundance: NA
d_gene: TRBD2
CDR3nt: TGTGCCAGCAGCGCCGTTTATCAGGGAGGGGAGACCCAGTACTTC
CDR3aa: CASSAVYQGGETQYF

v_gene: TRBV7-9
j_gene: TRBJ2-7
abundance: NA
d_gene: NA
CDR3nt: TGTGCCAGCAGCTTGATCGACGAGCAGTACTTC
CDR3aa: CASSLIDEQYF

v_gene: TRBV10-3
j_gene: TRBJ1-1
abundance: NA
d_gene: NA
CDR3nt: TGTGCCATCAGTGTCTCGACGGGCACTGAAGCTTTCTTT
CDR3aa: CAISVSTGTEAFF

v_gene: TRBV19
j_gene: TRBJ2-3
abundance: NA
d_gene: TRBD1
CDR3nt: TGTGCCAGCGGGACAGGGTTGGGCACAGATACGCAGTATTTT
CDR3aa: CASGTGLGTDTQYF

v_gene: TRBV5-4
j_gene: TRBJ1-3
abundance: NA
d_gene: NA
CDR3nt: TGTGCCAGCAGCTTGGCCGGCGGGGGACGCTCTGGAAACACCATATATTTT
CDR3aa: CASSLAGGGRSGNTIYF

v_gene: TRBV14
j_gene: TRBJ2-7
abundance: NA
d_gene: NA
CDR3nt: TGTGCCAGCAGCCGATTTGGCCTTAGCTCCTACGAGCAGTACTTC
CDR3aa: CASSRFGLSSYEQYF

v_gene: TRBV4-1
j_gene: TRBJ1-3
abundance: NA
d_gene: NA
CDR3nt: TGCGCCAGCAGCCAAGACCCAGGCTGGGGCGGGAACACCATATATTTT
CDR3aa: CASSQDPGWGGNTIYF

v_gene: TRBV12-5
j_gene: TRBJ1-2
abundance: NA
d_gene: NA
CDR3nt: TGTGCTAGTGGTCCGACAGGATTCTATGGCTACACCTTC
CDR3aa: CASGPTGFYGYTF

v_gene: TRBV7-2
j_gene: TRBJ2-3
abundance: NA
d_gene: NA
CDR3nt: TGTGCCTCGTCCGGACAAACCGGCACAGATACGCAGTATTTT
CDR3aa: CASSGQTGTDTQYF

v_gene: TRBV6-5
j_gene: TRBJ1-2
abundance: NA
d_gene: TRBD1
CDR3nt: TGTGCCAGCAGTTACTCCGGACAGGGGGTAGGCTACACCTTC
CDR3aa: CASSYSGQGVGYTF

v_gene: TRBV5-1
j_gene: TRBJ1-4
abundance: NA
d_gene: NA
CDR3nt: TGCGCCAGCAGCTTCTCAGGGAGGGAAAAACTGTTTTTT
CDR3aa: CASSFSGREKLFF

v_gene: TRBV6-5
j_gene: TRBJ1-1
abundance: NA
d_gene: NA
CDR3nt: TGTGCCAGCAGTTACTCCCAAGTGAACACTGAAGCTTTCTTT
CDR3aa: CASSYSQVNTEAFF

v_gene: TRBV5-6
j_gene: TRBJ2-1
abundance: NA
d_gene: NA
CDR3nt: TGTGCCAGCAGCTTGGATTGGGGCGAGCAGTTCTTC
CDR3aa: CASSLDWGEQFF

v_gene: TRBV14
j_gene: TRBJ2-7
abundance: NA
d_gene: TRBD2
CDR3nt: TGTGCCAGCAGCCAACCTAGCGGGAGAAAGGACGAGCAGTACTTC
CDR3aa: CASSQPSGRKDEQYF

v_gene: TRBV30
j_gene: TRBJ2-5
abundance: NA
d_gene: TRBD2
CDR3nt: TGTGCCTGGAGTATAAGCGGGAGAGGTCAAGAGACCCAGTACTTC
CDR3aa: CAWSISGRGQETQYF

v_gene: TRBV7-2
j_gene: TRBJ1-2
abundance: NA
d_gene: NA
CDR3nt: TGTGCCAGCAGCCCCAGTATCGGCCGTAACTATGGCTACACCTTC
CDR3aa: CASSPSIGRNYGYTF

v_gene: TRBV5-6
j_gene: TRBJ2-7
abundance: NA
d_gene: NA
CDR3nt: TGTGCCAGCAGCACTAGCTCCTACGAGCAGTACTTC
CDR3aa: CASSTSSYEQYF

v_gene: TRBV10-3
j_gene: TRBJ2-6
abundance: NA
d_gene: NA
CDR3nt: TGTGCCATCAGGGACGGCCTCTCTGGGGCCAACGTCCTGACTTTC
CDR3aa: CAIRDGLSGANVLTF

v_gene: TRBV29-1
j_gene: TRBJ2-1
abundance: NA
d_gene: TRBD2
CDR3nt: TGCAGCGTTGAAGATCCTAGCGGGCCCTCCTACAATGAGCAGTTCTTC
CDR3aa: CSVEDPSGPSYNEQFF

v_gene: TRBV6-1
j_gene: TRBJ2-7
abundance: NA
d_gene: TRBD1
CDR3nt: TGTGCCAGCAGAAGAGCCGGGACAGCATCTTACGAGCAGTACTTC
CDR3aa: CASRRAGTASYEQYF

v_gene: TRBV30
j_gene: TRBJ2-2
abundance: NA
d_gene: NA
CDR3nt: TGTGCCTTCCTTCAATGGGGGTCGGGGGAGCTGTTTTTT
CDR3aa: CAFLQWGSGELFF

v_gene: TRBV5-4
j_gene: TRBJ1-1
abundance: NA
d_gene: NA
CDR3nt: TGTGCCAGCAGCTTGAGGAACACTGAAGCTTTCTTT
CDR3aa: CASSLRNTEAFF

v_gene: TRBV6-6
j_gene: TRBJ2-5
abundance: NA
d_gene: TRBD1
CDR3nt: TGTGCCAGCAGTTTACGGGACAGGGGGCGCGGGACCCAGTACTTC
CDR3aa: CASSLRDRGRGTQYF

v_gene: TRBV13
j_gene: TRBJ1-1
abundance: once
d_gene: NA
CDR3nt: TGTGCCAGCAGCTTAGATGGAGATGAAGCTTTCTTT
CDR3aa: CASSLDGDEAFF

v_gene: TRBV7-2
j_gene: TRBJ2-7
abundance: NA
d_gene: TRBD2
CDR3nt: TGTGCCAGCAGCCAAGCGGGATATACCTACGAGCAGTACTTC
CDR3aa: CASSQAGYTYEQYF

v_gene: TRBV7-2
j_gene: TRBJ1-2
abundance: NA
d_gene: NA
CDR3nt: TGTGCCAGCAGCGTACAGGAGGCGGGGAACTATGGCTACACCTTC
CDR3aa: CASSVQEAGNYGYTF

v_gene: TRBV5-1
j_gene: TRBJ2-5
abundance: NA
d_gene: NA
CDR3nt: TGCGCCAGCAGCTTGGTGAGGGTAATAGAAGAGACCCAGTACTTC
CDR3aa: CASSLVRVIEETQYF

v_gene: TRBV9
j_gene: TRBJ1-1
abundance: NA
d_gene: TRBD1
CDR3nt: TGTGCCAGCAGTAGGACAGGAATGAACACTGAAGCTTTCTTT
CDR3aa: CASSRTGMNTEAFF

v_gene: TRBV6-1
j_gene: TRBJ2-7
abundance: NA
d_gene: NA
CDR3nt: TGTGCCAGCAGGAGTCAGGGGCGCTACGAGCAGTACTTC
CDR3aa: CASRSQGRYEQYF

v_gene: TRBV28
j_gene: TRBJ2-2
abundance: NA
d_gene: NA
CDR3nt: TGTGCCAGCTCGGGGACGATTAACACCGGGGAGCTGTTTTTT
CDR3aa: CASSGTINTGELFF

v_gene: TRBV28
j_gene: TRBJ1-5
abundance: once
d_gene: NA
CDR3nt: TGTGCCAGCAGTTTGGCCGGTCAGCCCCAGCATTTT
CDR3aa: CASSLAGQPQHF

v_gene: TRBV9
j_gene: TRBJ2-5
abundance: NA
d_gene: NA
CDR3nt: TGTGCCAGCAGCGTCGAGGGCGGGACCCAGTACTTC
CDR3aa: CASSVEGGTQYF

v_gene: TRBV18
j_gene: TRBJ1-1
abundance: NA
d_gene: NA
CDR3nt: TGTGCCAGCTCACCACCTGCCTGGCCAAATATTGTCGCTTTCTTT
CDR3aa: CASSPPAWPNIVAFF

v_gene: TRBV7-2
j_gene: TRBJ2-2
abundance: NA
d_gene: NA
CDR3nt: TGTGCCAGCAGCTTAAAGGGGACCGGGGAGCTGTTTTTT
CDR3aa: CASSLKGTGELFF

v_gene: TRBV5-4
j_gene: TRBJ2-2
abundance: NA
d_gene: TRBD1
CDR3nt: TGTGCCAGCAGCTGGGATCCGGGACAGGCGTCAGTCGGGGAGCTGTTTTTT
CDR3aa: CASSWDPGQASVGELFF

v_gene: TRBV2
j_gene: TRBJ2-7
abundance: NA
d_gene: TRBD2
CDR3nt: TGTGCCAGCACCCTTCCGGGACTAGCCGAGTACGAGCAGTACTTC
CDR3aa: CASTLPGLAEYEQYF

v_gene: TRBV18
j_gene: TRBJ2-7
abundance: NA
d_gene: TRBD1
CDR3nt: TGTGCCAGCTCAACAGGACAGGGGTTCTACGAGCAGTACTTC
CDR3aa: CASSTGQGFYEQYF

v_gene: TRBV4-1
j_gene: TRBJ2-1
abundance: once
d_gene: NA
CDR3nt: TGCGCCAGCAGCTCCCTTCAAAGCGGTTGGGGATACAATGAGCAGTTCTTC
CDR3aa: CASSSLQSGWGYNEQFF

v_gene: TRBV7-2
j_gene: TRBJ2-7
abundance: NA
d_gene: NA
CDR3nt: TGTGCCAGCAGCTTGGGTGACAGCGTGGGGGAGCAGTACTTC
CDR3aa: CASSLGDSVGEQYF

v_gene: TRBV6-6
j_gene: TRBJ2-7
abundance: NA
d_gene: NA
CDR3nt: TGTGCCAGCAGTAAGCAGGTTTACGAGCAGTACTTC
CDR3aa: CASSKQVYEQYF

v_gene: TRBV27
j_gene: TRBJ2-5
abundance: NA
d_gene: NA
CDR3nt: TGTGCCAGCAGTTCCGTCCGCAGGGGCTCGGTTCAAGAGACCCAGTACTTC
CDR3aa: CASSSVRRGSVQETQYF

v_gene: TRBV29-1
j_gene: TRBJ2-1
abundance: NA
d_gene: NA
CDR3nt: TGCAGCGTTTATCGCGCCGCAGGGATTAGCTCCTACAATGAGCAGTTCTTC
CDR3aa: CSVYRAAGISSYNEQFF

v_gene: TRBV5-1
j_gene: TRBJ2-7
abundance: NA
d_gene: TRBD2
CDR3nt: TGCGCCAGCAGTAAACTAGCGGGACCGAGCTCCTACGAGCAGTACTTC
CDR3aa: CASSKLAGPSSYEQYF

v_gene: TRBV7-2
j_gene: TRBJ1-2
abundance: NA
d_gene: NA
CDR3nt: TGTGCCAGCAGCTTAGAGGGGTACAGGCGAGGCTACACCTTC
CDR3aa: CASSLEGYRRGYTF

v_gene: TRBV28
j_gene: TRBJ2-7
abundance: NA
d_gene: NA
CDR3nt: TGTGCCAGCAGTCACCTGAACCCCTACGAGCAGTACTTC
CDR3aa: CASSHLNPYEQYF

v_gene: TRBV9
j_gene: TRBJ2-1
abundance: NA
d_gene: NA
CDR3nt: TGTGCCAGCAGCGCATCTATAGGTAATGAGCAGTTCTTC
CDR3aa: CASSASIGNEQFF

v_gene: TRBV5-4
j_gene: TRBJ1-5
abundance: once
d_gene: NA
CDR3nt: TGTGCCAGCAGTCGTGACCGCCTTAGGCCCCAGCATTTT
CDR3aa: CASSRDRLRPQHF

v_gene: TRBV2
j_gene: TRBJ2-1
abundance: NA
d_gene: NA
CDR3nt: TGTGCCAGCAGTGACCCCGGGGGAATCTTC
CDR3aa: CASSDPGGIF